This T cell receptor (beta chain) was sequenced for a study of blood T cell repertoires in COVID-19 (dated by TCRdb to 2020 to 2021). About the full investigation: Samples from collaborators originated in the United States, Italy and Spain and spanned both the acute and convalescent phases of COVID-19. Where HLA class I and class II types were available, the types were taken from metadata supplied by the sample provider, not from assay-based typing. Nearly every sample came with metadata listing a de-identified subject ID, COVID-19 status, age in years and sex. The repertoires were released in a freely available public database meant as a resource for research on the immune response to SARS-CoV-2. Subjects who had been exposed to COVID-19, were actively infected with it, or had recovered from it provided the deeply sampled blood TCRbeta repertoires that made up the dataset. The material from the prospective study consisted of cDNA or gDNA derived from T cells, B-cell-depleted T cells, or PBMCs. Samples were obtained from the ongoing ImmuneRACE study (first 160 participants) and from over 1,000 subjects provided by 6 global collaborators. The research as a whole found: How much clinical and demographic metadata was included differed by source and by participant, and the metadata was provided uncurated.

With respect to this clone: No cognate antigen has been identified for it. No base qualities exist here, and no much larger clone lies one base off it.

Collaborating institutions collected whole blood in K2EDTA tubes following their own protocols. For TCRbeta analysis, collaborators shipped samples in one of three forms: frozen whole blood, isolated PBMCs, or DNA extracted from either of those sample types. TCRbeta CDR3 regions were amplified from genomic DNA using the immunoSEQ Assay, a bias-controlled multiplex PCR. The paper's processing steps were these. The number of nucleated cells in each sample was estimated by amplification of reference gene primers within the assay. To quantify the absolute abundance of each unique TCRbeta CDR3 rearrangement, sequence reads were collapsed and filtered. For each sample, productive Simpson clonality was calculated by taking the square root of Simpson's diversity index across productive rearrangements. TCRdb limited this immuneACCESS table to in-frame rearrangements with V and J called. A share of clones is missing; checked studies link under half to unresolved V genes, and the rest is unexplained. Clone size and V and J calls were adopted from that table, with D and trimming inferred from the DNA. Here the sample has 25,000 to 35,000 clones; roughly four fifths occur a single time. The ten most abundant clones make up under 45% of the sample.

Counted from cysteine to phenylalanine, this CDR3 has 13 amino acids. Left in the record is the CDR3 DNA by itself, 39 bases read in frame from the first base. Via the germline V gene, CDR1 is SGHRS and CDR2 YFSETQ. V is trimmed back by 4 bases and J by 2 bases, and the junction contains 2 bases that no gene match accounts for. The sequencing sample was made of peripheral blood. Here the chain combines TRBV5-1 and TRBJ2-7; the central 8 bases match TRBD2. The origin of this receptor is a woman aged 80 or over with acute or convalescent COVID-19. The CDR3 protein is CASSPGGTYEQYF. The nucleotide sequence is TGCGCCAGCAGCCCGGGGGGGACCTACGAGCAGTACTTC. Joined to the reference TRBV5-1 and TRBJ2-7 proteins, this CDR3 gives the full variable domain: KAGVTQTPRYLIKTRGQQVTLSCSPISGHRSVSWYQQTPGQGLQFLFEYFSETQRNKGNFPGRFSGRQFSNSRSEMNVSTLELGDSALYLCASSPGGTYEQYFGPGTRLTVT.